Each of the 11 T cell receptor beta chains below was sequenced from the same sample in a study of PD-1 blockade in classical Hodgkin lymphoma. Clones were read by immunoSEQ multiplex PCR, and TCRdb kept only the in-frame ones, dropping some. In the table there are more than 85,000 clones, roughly 87% of which are singletons. Documented time point: cycle 4 day 1 (C4D1), after five to seven weeks of nivolumab. The patients all showed relapse after autologous stem cell transplantation, while their brentuximab vedotin exposure varied. The source was peripheral blood mononuclear cells (PBMCs), collected before the fourth cycle of nivolumab. The receptors originated from a human donor with classical Hodgkin lymphoma.

This chain connects TRBV7-9 to TRBJ2-3; D might be TRBD1 (6 bases). The V gene's germline CDR1 is SEHNR and CDR2 FQNEAQ (reference sequence). This CDR3 is 14 amino acids long. V shed 4 bases and J shed 5 bases, with 13 bases lying between them. Written as DNA, the CDR3 is TGTGCCAGCAGCTCCACCGAAGGGGGAGATACGCAGTATTTT. Its translation is CASSSTEGGDTQYF.

V usage is TRBV7-9 and J usage is TRBJ2-1, with D uncertain. Germline values: CDR1 SEHNR, CDR2 FQNEAQ (reference sequence). CDR3 length: 13 residues. Trimming stripped 8 bases from V and 4 bases from J, with 12 bases between. The CDR3 region is CASPTADYNEQFF. Here the CDR3 DNA reads TGTGCCAGCCCCACCGCGGATTACAATGAGCAGTTCTTC.

The rearrangement uses TRBV7-2 and TRBJ1-2; no clear D. Germline-derived CDR1 and CDR2 are SGHTA and FQGNSA. This CDR3 has 11 amino acids. V was shortened by 3 bases and J by 8 bases, with 7 bases between the two germline ends. The CDR3 sequence is CASSFSYGYTF. CDR3 bases: TGTGCCAGCAGCTTTTCTTACGGCTACACCTTC.

This chain connects TRBV28 to TRBJ1-1; no clear D gene. This CDR3 spans 17 amino acids. V lost 7 bases to trimming and J lost 0 bases, with 21 bases between them. Germline V gene lookup returns CDR1 MDHEN and CDR2 SYDVKM. This CDR3 reads CASTPGGNANMNTEAFF. Written as DNA, the CDR3 is TGTGCCAGCACCCCGGGCGGGAACGCGAACATGAACACTGAAGCTTTCTTT.

The gene calls are TRBV7-9 and TRBJ1-1, with D maybe TRBD1 (5 bases). The CDR3 has 16 amino acids. V was trimmed by 6 bases and J by 0 bases, leaving 17 bases between them. Germline V CDR1 and CDR2: SEHNR, FQNEAQ (reference sequence). CDR3 bases: TGTGCCAGCAGGCTTGGGGGAAGAGGGTTGAACACTGAAGCTTTCTTT. Protein: CASRLGGRGLNTEAFF.

The chain is built from TRBV18 and TRBJ1-1; possible D gene TRBD1, 5 bases. Germline loops: CDR1 KGHSH, CDR2 LQKENI. The CDR3 spans 12 residues. The germline V and J ends were trimmed by 2 bases and 6 bases, with 7 bases remaining between them. The CDR3, as DNA: TGTGCCAGCTCACCATTGGGGCCTGAAGCTTTCTTT. Residues: CASSPLGPEAFF.

The rearrangement joins TRBV7-6 to TRBJ2-1; a weak D match, TRBD1 (5 bases). Germline values: CDR1 SGHVS, CDR2 FNYEAQ. CDR3 size: 14 residues. The V end lost 0 bases, the J end lost 6 bases, and 9 bases lay between the germline ends. Here the CDR3 reads CASSLAGAPNEQFF. DNA for the CDR3: TGTGCCAGCAGCTTAGCAGGGGCCCCCAATGAGCAGTTCTTC.

The genes are TRBV4-1 and TRBJ2-3; 12 nucleotides align to TRBD2. This CDR3 region has 18 residues. V lost 5 bases and J lost 0; bases outside the gene matches: 9. CDR1 MGHRA and CDR2 YSYEKL come from the germline V gene. This CDR3 reads CASSLLAGGLLSTDTQYF. For the CDR3, the DNA is TGCGCCAGCAGCTTACTAGCGGGAGGCCTGCTTAGCACAGATACGCAGTATTTT.

This chain joins TRBV2 and TRBJ1-1; D remains unclear. The V gene lost 1 base and the J gene lost 3 bases, with 3 bases spanning the gap. The CDR3 contains 12 residues. Germline CDR1 and CDR2: SNHLY and FYNNEI. CDR3 sequence: CASSEGDTEAFF. In DNA form, the CDR3 reads TGTGCCAGCAGTGAAGGGGACACTGAAGCTTTCTTT.

The chain joins TRBV4-3 to TRBJ2-6; D is ambiguous. Germline V lookup: CDR1 LGHNA, CDR2 YSLEER. Trimming stripped 0 bases from V and 0 bases from J, with 9 bases between. The CDR3 sequence is 17 residues long. As DNA, the CDR3 is TGCGCCAGCAGCCAAGATCCAGCCAGCTCTGGGGCCAACGTCCTGACTTTC. Its protein is CASSQDPASSGANVLTF.

The chain employs TRBV5-1 and TRBJ1-2, with D unclear. V lost 4 bases to trimming and J lost 10 bases, with 17 bases between them. CDR3 length: 13 amino acids. Germline V gene sequence: CDR1 SGHRS, CDR2 YFSETQ. The CDR3 DNA follows: TGCGCCAGCAGCCTGACGAGGGTAGACGACTACACCTTC. Translation: CASSLTRVDDYTF.